One T cell receptor (beta chain) is described in this entry. Antigen unknown. The data stem from a study of T-cell memory formation after mild COVID-19. Study context: TCR clusters mostly belonged to single donors. Points from the study as a whole: Pre-infection memory carried some responding clones, suggesting that cross-reactive memory joined. Clones that contracted clustered mainly in CM and EM if CD4+ and in EMRA if CD8+. The study found balanced CD4/CD8 in clones contracting day 15 to 85 and a CD4+ lean in later expanders.

TCRdb ran MiXCR on the 5' RACE reads and lists one entry per CDR3 protein. This sample yields 580,000 or so distinct CDR3 sequences, of which roughly 17% are seen a single time; roughly 7.7% belongs to the top ten. The CDR3 spans 15 residues. In germline, CDR1 is MNHEY, CDR2 SVGAGI. Trimming took off 0 bases at V and 2 bases at J, with 9 bases between the two ends. The sequenced material came from PBMCs or a T cell subset sorted from them (not recorded which). This chain joins TRBV6-5 and TRBJ2-3; perhaps TRBD1 as D (6 bases). The clonotype was recovered from an adult woman who had mild COVID-19 (a few samples of this study predate the infection). Cell type and time point are not known. CDR3 loop: CASSYSPGVTDTQYF. The CDR3 DNA follows: TGTGCCAGCAGTTACTCTCCAGGGGTCACAGATACGCAGTATTTT.